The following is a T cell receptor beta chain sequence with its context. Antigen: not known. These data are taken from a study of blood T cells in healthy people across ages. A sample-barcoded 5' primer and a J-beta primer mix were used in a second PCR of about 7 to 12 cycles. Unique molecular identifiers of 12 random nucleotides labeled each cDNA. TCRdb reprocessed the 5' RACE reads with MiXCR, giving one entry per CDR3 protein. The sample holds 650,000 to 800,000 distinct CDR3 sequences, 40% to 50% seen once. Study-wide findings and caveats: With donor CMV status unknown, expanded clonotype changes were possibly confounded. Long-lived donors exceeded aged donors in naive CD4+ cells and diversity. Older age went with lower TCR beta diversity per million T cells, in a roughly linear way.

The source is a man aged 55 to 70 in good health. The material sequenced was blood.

The CDR3 region has the DNA TGCAGTGCTAGAGGGACCCAGGTGGTCTACGAGCAGTACTTC. This codes for CSARGTQVVYEQYF. The chain carries TRBV20-1 and TRBJ2-7; D remains ambiguous. The CDR3 consists of 14 residues. V was clipped by 1 base and J by 3 bases, with 13 bases between them. Germline V lookup: CDR1 DFQATT, CDR2 SNEGSKA (reference sequence).